This T cell receptor beta chain was retrieved from a study of shared clonotypes between healthy human individuals. Libraries were prepared by immunoSEQ multiplex PCR; TCRdb keeps only in-frame clonotypes and omits some of them. Among 1.5 million to 2.5 million clones listed, approximately 94% were seen once. On this clone itself: Antigen specificity is unknown.

CD8 cells classed as naive were CD45RO-negative and positively selected for CCR7, excluding terminally differentiated effector memory CD45RA+ cells. Donors were healthy HIV-negative adults without recent acute infections or vaccinations. This CDR3 has 11 amino acids. The germline V gene has CDR1 DFQATT and CDR2 SNEGSKA (reference sequence). Whole-study results and caveats: An anticipated effect of sequencing depth on clonotype sharing among donors was recognized.

The source is a young man in good health. V gene TRBV20-1 combines with J gene TRBJ2-7, with 7 bases matching TRBD2. Sequenced material: naive CD8+ T cells sorted from blood. The chain's CDR3 is CSGEGRYEQYF. The CDR3 bases are TGCAGCGGGGAGGGGAGGTACGAGCAGTACTTC.